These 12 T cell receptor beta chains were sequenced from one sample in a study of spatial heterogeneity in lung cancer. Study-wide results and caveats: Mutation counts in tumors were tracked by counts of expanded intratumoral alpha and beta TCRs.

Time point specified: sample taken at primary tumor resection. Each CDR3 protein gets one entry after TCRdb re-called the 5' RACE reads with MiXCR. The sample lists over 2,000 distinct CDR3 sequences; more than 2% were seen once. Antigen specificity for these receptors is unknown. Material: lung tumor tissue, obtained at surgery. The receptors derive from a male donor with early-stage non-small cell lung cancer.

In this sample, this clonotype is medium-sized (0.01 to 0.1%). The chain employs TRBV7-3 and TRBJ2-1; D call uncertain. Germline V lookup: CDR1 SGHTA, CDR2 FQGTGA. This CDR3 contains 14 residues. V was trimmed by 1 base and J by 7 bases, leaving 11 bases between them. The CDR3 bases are TGTGCCAGCAGCTTAAATTTAGCCGGGAATGAGCAGTTCTTC. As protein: CASSLNLAGNEQFF.

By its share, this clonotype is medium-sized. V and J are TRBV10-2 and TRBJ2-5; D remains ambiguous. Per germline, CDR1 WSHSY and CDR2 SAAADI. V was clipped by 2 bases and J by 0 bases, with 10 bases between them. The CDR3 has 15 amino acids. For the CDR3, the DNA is TGCGCCAGCAGTGAGCCAAGACAAGACCAAGAGACCCAGTACTTC. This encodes CASSEPRQDQETQYF.

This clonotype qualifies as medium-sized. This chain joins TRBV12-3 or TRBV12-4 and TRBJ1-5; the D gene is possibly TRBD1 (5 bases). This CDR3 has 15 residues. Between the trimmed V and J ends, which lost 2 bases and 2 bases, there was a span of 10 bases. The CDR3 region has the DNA TGTGCCAGCAGTTTAAAGGGGATTGGCAATCAGCCCCAGCATTTT. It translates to CASSLKGIGNQPQHF.

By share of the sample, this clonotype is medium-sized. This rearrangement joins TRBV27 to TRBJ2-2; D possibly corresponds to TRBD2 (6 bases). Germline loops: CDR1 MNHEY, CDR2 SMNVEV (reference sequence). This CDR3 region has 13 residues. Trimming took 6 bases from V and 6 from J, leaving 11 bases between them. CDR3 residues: CASSFGGSGELFF. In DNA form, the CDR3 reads TGTGCCAGCAGCTTTGGGGGGTCCGGGGAGCTGTTTTTT.

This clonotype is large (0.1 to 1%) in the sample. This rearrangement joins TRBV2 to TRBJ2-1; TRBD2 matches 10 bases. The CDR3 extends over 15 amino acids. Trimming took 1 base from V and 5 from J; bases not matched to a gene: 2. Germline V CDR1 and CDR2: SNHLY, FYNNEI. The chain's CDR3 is CASSEGTSGNNEQFF. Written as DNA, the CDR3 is TGTGCCAGCAGTGAAGGAACTAGCGGGAACAATGAGCAGTTCTTC.

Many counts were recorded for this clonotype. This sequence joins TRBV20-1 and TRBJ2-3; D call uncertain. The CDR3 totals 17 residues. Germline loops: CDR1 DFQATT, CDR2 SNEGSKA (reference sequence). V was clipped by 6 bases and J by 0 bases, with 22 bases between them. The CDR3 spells CSAKDVSARQSTDTQYF. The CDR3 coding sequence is TGCAGTGCCAAGGATGTATCGGCCCGCCAAAGCACAGATACGCAGTATTTT.

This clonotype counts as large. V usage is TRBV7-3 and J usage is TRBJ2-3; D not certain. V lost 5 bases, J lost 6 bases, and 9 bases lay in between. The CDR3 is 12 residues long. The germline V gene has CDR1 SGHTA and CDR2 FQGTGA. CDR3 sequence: CASSPPGDTQYF. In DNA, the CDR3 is TGTGCCAGCAGCCCCCCTGGGGATACGCAGTATTTT.

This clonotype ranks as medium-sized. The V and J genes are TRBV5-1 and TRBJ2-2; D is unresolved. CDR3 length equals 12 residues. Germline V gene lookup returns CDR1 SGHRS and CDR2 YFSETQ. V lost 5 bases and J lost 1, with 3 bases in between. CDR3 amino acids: CASRGNTGELFF. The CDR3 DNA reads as TGCGCCAGCAGGGGGAACACCGGGGAGCTGTTTTTT.

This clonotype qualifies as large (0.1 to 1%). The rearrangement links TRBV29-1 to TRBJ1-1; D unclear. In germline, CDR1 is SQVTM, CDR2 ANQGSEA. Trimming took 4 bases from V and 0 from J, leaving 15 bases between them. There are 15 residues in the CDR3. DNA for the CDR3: TGCAGCGTTGTGGGTCAGGATACTATGAACACTGAAGCTTTCTTT. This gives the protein CSVVGQDTMNTEAFF.

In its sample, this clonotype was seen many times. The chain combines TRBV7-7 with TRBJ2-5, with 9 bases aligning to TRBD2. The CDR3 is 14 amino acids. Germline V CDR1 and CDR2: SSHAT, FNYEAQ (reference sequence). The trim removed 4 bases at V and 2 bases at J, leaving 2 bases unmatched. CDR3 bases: TGTGCCAGCAGCTCTACTAGCGGGCAAGAGACCCAGTACTTC. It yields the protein CASSSTSGQETQYF. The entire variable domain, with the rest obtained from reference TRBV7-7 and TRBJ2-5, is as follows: GAGVSQSPRYKVTKRGQDVTLRCDPISSHATLYWYQQALGQGPEFLTYFNYEAQPDKSGLPSDRFSAERPEGSISTLTIQRTEQRDSAMYRCASSSTSGQETQYFGPGTRLLVL.

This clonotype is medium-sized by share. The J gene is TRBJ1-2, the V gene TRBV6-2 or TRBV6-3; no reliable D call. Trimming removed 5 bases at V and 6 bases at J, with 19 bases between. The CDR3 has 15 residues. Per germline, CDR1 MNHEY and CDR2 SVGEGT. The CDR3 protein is CASSTPDRVNNGYTF. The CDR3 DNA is TGTGCCAGCAGTACCCCGGACCGGGTAAACAATGGCTACACCTTC.

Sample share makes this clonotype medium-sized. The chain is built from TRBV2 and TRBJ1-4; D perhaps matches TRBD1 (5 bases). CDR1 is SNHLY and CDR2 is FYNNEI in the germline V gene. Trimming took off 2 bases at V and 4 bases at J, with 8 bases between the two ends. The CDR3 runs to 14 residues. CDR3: CASSEMGDNEKLFF. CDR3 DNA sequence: TGTGCCAGCAGTGAAATGGGGGATAATGAAAAACTGTTTTTT.